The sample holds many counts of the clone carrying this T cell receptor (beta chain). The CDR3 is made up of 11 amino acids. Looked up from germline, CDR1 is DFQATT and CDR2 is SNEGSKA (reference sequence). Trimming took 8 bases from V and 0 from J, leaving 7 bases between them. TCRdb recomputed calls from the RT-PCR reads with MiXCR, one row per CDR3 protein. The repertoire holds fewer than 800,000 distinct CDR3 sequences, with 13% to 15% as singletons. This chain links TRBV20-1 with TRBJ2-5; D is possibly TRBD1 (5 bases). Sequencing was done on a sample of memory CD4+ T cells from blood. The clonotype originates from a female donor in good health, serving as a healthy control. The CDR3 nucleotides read TGCAGTTCGACAGACCAAGAGACCCAGTACTTC. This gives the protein CSSTDQETQYF.